The rows below give T cell receptor beta chains drawn from one sample of a study of blood T cell repertoires in COVID-19. Sequencing used immunoSEQ multiplex PCR; TCRdb keeps in-frame clones, though not all of them. Counted here are roughly 66,000 clones, roughly 80% occurring once; the ten biggest clones make up more than 6.5%. Sample: peripheral blood. These receptors originate from a man in his sixties with acute or convalescent COVID-19. CDR3s include the opening cysteine and the closing phenylalanine or tryptophan. The D gene is left open where the match is weak. The listing skips clone size in some rows; elsewhere it reads once, few, many or a size class.

>-|-|TRBJ1-2|TRBV2
TGTGCCAGCAGTCCCGACAGGATGACTGGCTACACCTTC
CASSPDRMTGYTF
>-|many|TRBJ1-1|TRBV5-5
TGTGCCAGCAGCTTAAGAATGATGGGACAGAACACTGAAGCTTTCTTT
CASSLRMMGQNTEAFF
>TRBD1|-|TRBJ2-7|TRBV6-5
TGTGCCAGCAGGACGACAGGGAGCTCCTACGAGCAGTACTTC
CASRTTGSSYEQYF
>TRBD1|-|TRBJ1-2|TRBV19
TGTGCCAGTAGGGGACAGGTCTATGGCTACACCTTC
CASRGQVYGYTF
>-|-|TRBJ2-1|TRBV7-6
TGTGCCAGCAGCTTAGCGAGTTGGCAGGGATACAATGAGCAGTTCTTC
CASSLASWQGYNEQFF
>-|-|TRBJ2-7|TRBV6-5
TGTGCCAGCAGCGACGGACAAGGTCGGAGATACGAGCAGTACTTC
CASSDGQGRRYEQYF
>-|-|TRBJ1-1|TRBV29-1
TGCAGCGTTGAGGTAGGGGCCGGAAGGGGCACTGAAGCTTTCTTT
CSVEVGAGRGTEAFF
>-|-|TRBJ2-1|TRBV18
TGTGCCAGCTCACAGGAGGGACAGTTTAATGAGCAGTTCTTC
CASSQEGQFNEQFF
>TRBD1|-|TRBJ1-5|TRBV19
TGTGCCAGTAGACAGGGGTATAGCAATCAGCCCCAGCATTTT
CASRQGYSNQPQHF
>-|-|TRBJ1-2|TRBV30
TGTGCCTGGAGTGTGGTCGGTGGCTACACCTTC
CAWSVVGGYTF
>TRBD1|-|TRBJ2-5|TRBV5-4
TGTGCCAGCAGCGTTCCAGGGGGTAGAGAGACCCAGTACTTC
CASSVPGGRETQYF
>-|-|TRBJ2-2|TRBV18
TGTGCCAGCTCACCATTCGCCGGGGAGCTGTTTTTT
CASSPFAGELFF
>-|-|TRBJ2-1|TRBV30
TGTGCCTGGCTCCAGCGCCATGAGCAGTTCTTC
CAWLQRHEQFF
>-|-|TRBJ1-2|TRBV18
TGTGCCAGCTCATCCCTACCCCTAGCGGCAGGGAACTATGGCTACACCTTC
CASSSLPLAAGNYGYTF
>-|-|TRBJ1-5|TRBV30
TGTGCCTGGAGTAAAGGGGTCGGGAGTCAGCCCCAGCATTTT
CAWSKGVGSQPQHF
>TRBD1|once|TRBJ1-2|TRBV4-2
TGTGCCAGCAGCCAAGATCTGGGACAGCTCTATGGCTACACCTTC
CASSQDLGQLYGYTF
>-|-|TRBJ2-5|TRBV7-9
TGTGCCAGCAGCTTGTTAACAGAGGAGACCCAGTACTTC
CASSLLTEETQYF
>-|-|TRBJ1-1|TRBV10-2
TGCGCCAGCAGCTCATCCAGGGGAAAAAACACTGAAGCTTTCTTT
CASSSSRGKNTEAFF
>-|-|TRBJ1-5|TRBV2
TGTGCCAGCACCTCCCGGGATACCAATCAGCCCCAGCATTTT
CASTSRDTNQPQHF
>TRBD2|once|TRBJ2-7|TRBV3-1/TRBV3-2
TGTGCCAGCAGCCAAGTAGCGGGGACCTACGAGCAGTACTTC
CASSQVAGTYEQYF
>TRBD1|-|TRBJ1-2|TRBV6-5
TGTGCCAGCAGTTATCGATTGGACAGGGTCTATGGCTACACCTTC
CASSYRLDRVYGYTF
>TRBD1|once|TRBJ2-6|TRBV10-2
TGCGCCAGCCTTACAGGGGTCGGGGCCAACGTCCTGACTTTC
CASLTGVGANVLTF
>-|-|TRBJ2-3|TRBV4-1
TGCGCCAGCAGCCAAGATGAAGGGGGCACAGATACGCAGTATTTT
CASSQDEGGTDTQYF
>-|few|TRBJ1-2|TRBV6-2/TRBV6-3
TGTGCCAGCAGTTACGGTGGTCATTTACTCTATGGCTACACCTTC
CASSYGGHLLYGYTF
>TRBD1|-|TRBJ1-1|TRBV7-9
TGTGCCAGCAGCAGATGGACAGGGGCCAGGAACACTGAAGCTTTCTTT
CASSRWTGARNTEAFF
>-|once|TRBJ1-1|TRBV27
TGTGCCAGCAGGGGGGGGCCGAACACTGAAGCTTTCTTT
CASRGGPNTEAFF
>-|-|TRBJ1-5|TRBV6-2/TRBV6-3
TGTGCCAGCAGCTCAGGGATATATAGCAATCAGCCCCAGCATTTT
CASSSGIYSNQPQHF
>TRBD2|-|TRBJ2-1|TRBV7-9
TGTGCCAGCAGCTTAGCGACTAGCGCTCCCAGCAATGAGCAGTTCTTC
CASSLATSAPSNEQFF
>-|few|TRBJ1-5|TRBV6-5
TGTGCCAGCAGCGAGACACATATCAATCAGCCCCAGCATTTT
CASSETHINQPQHF
>TRBD2|-|TRBJ2-2|TRBV9
TGTGCCAGCAGCGGGGGGACTAGCGGAAAAAAAATTAACACCGGGGAGCTGTTTTTT
CASSGGTSGKKINTGELFF
>-|-|TRBJ2-3|TRBV11-2
TGTGCCAGCAGCTTAGTCAGGGGCGTAGGTACGCAGTATTTT
CASSLVRGVGTQYF